These 9 T cell receptor beta chains were sequenced from one sample in a study of blood T cells in healthy people across ages. Alongside a J-beta primer mix, a sample-barcoded 5' primer served in a second PCR lasting about 7 to 12 cycles. TCRdb ran MiXCR on the 5' RACE reads and lists one entry per CDR3 protein. The sample lists 1.4 million to 1.5 million distinct CDR3 sequences, 35% to 45% seen once, with approximately 7.9% in the top ten. The material sequenced was blood. The receptor source for this set is a woman younger than 30 in good health.

Points on this clonotype: A clone one base away is much larger, so this may be a read error. The chain employs TRBV20-1 and TRBJ2-3; 9 bases agree with TRBD1. CDR3 size: 12 residues. From germline, CDR1 is DFQATT and CDR2 SNEGSKA (reference sequence). The V segment lost 5 bases and the J segment 4 bases; nucleotides outside the gene matches: 1. The DNA for the CDR3 is TGCAGTGCTGGACAGGGGTCAGATACGCAGTATTTT. Its translation is CSAGQGSDTQYF.

A note on this clonotype: One junction end does not reproduce the germline sequence, and a read error may be involved. The V and J genes are TRBV6-5 and TRBJ2-5; weak D call: TRBD2 (5 bases). CDR1 and CDR2 (germline): MNHEY, SVGAGI. The CDR3 sequence is 12 residues long. The chain's CDR3 is CATKVPGETQYF. DNA for the CDR3: TGCGCCACGAAGGTCCCGGGGGAGACCCAGTACTTC.

This clonotype was counted a few times. The rearrangement links TRBV3-1 to TRBJ2-5; no clear D gene. Trimming pared 1 base from V and 1 base from J, leaving 7 bases between. The CDR3 has 14 amino acids. Per the germline V gene, CDR1 is LGHDT and CDR2 is YNNKEL (reference sequence). The CDR3 reads CASSQVRSQETQYF. The CDR3 DNA sequence: TGTGCCAGCAGCCAAGTCAGGTCCCAAGAGACCCAGTACTTC.

The gene calls are TRBV28 and TRBJ2-7, with TRBD2 matching 11 bases. CDR3 length equals 15 residues. Germline CDR1 is MDHEN and CDR2 is SYDVKM. V trimming: 6 bases; J trimming: 3 bases; junction bases outside the gene matches: 7. The CDR3 reads CASSPSGGLYYEQYF. CDR3 DNA: TGTGCCAGCAGCCCTAGCGGGGGGCTTTACTACGAGCAGTACTTC.

V usage is TRBV4-1 and J usage is TRBJ1-5, with D maybe TRBD1 (5 bases). The CDR3 runs 16 residues. The germline V gene encodes CDR1 MGHRA and CDR2 YSYEKL. Between the trimmed V and J ends, which lost 4 bases and 0 bases, there was a span of 13 bases. The CDR3 loop reads CASSLLGEYSNQPQHF. As DNA, the CDR3 is TGCGCCAGCAGCCTCCTGGGGGAGTATAGCAATCAGCCCCAGCATTTT.

J is TRBJ2-5 and V is TRBV12-5; perhaps D is TRBD1 or TRBD2 (5 bases each). CDR1 and CDR2 from the germline V gene are LGHNT and FRNRAP. The CDR3 runs to 13 residues. The V end lost 6 bases, the J end lost 3 bases, and 11 bases lay between the germline ends. CDR3 region: CASGSGREETQYF. The CDR3 bases are TGTGCTAGTGGGTCGGGACGGGAAGAGACCCAGTACTTC.

The sample holds a few counts of this clonotype. The chain combines TRBV12-3 or TRBV12-4 with TRBJ1-1; no reliable D call. The CDR3 has 15 amino acids. V was shortened by 5 bases and J by 0 bases, with 13 bases between the two germline ends. The CDR3 coding sequence is TGTGCCAGCAGTGATTCCCCGGGGTTGAACACTGAAGCTTTCTTT. Protein: CASSDSPGLNTEAFF.

The rearrangement joins TRBV5-1 to TRBJ1-1; D not resolved. The ends were cut back, 0 bases at V and 5 bases at J, with 11 bases in the middle. This CDR3 has 14 amino acids. The V gene's germline CDR1 is SGHRS and CDR2 YFSETQ. The CDR3 here is CASSLENRETEAFF. The CDR3 DNA reads TGCGCCAGCAGCTTGGAAAACAGAGAAACTGAAGCTTTCTTT.

The genes are TRBV27 and TRBJ2-3, with 8 bases matching TRBD2. Per germline, CDR1 MNHEY and CDR2 SMNVEV (reference sequence). Trimming took 8 bases from V and 0 from J; bases not matched to a gene: 13. The CDR3 is 17 residues long. As DNA, the CDR3 is TGTGCCAGCGCCCCAGCGGGGGAGATCTCTAGCACAGATACGCAGTATTTT. Translated: CASAPAGEISSTDTQYF.